The 27 T cell receptor delta chains presented below share a single source sample, sequenced in a study of gamma-delta chains in newborns, infants, children. TCRdb fed the reads to CATT. Among fewer than 4,500 delta-chain clones, 1.3% were seen once, and the ten largest hold around a fifth. The sequenced sample was blood. The receptors originated from a child who was a newborn, infant or young child, either healthy, febrile or measles-vaccinated (not recorded which).

This clone was found a few times. A far larger clone is a single base away, which makes a read error likely. The same CDR3 can be traced to other DNA sequences in this sample. The rearrangement joins TRDV2 to TRDJ3; 10 bases match TRDD3. Germline CDR1 is GEAIGNYY and CDR2 is EKD. V shed 1 base, J shed 0 bases, and the junction held 2 bases outside the gene matches. The CDR3 length is 18 residues. Written as DNA, the CDR3 is TGTGCCTGTGACACTGTGGGGGATACCTCCTGGGACACCCGACAGATGTTTTTC. Protein: CACDTVGDTSWDTRQMFF.

The sample holds a few counts of this clone. A read error is the likely source, as a far larger clone sits one nucleotide away. Other DNA sequences within the sample encode an identical CDR3. This chain uses TRDV2 with TRDJ2; 11 bases match TRDD3. Germline-derived CDR1 and CDR2 are GEAIGNYY and EKD. The ends lost 3 bases at V and 13 bases at J; junction bases unmatched: 21. The CDR3 is 18 residues long. CDR3 residues: CACDSLGDTKATTGALFF. DNA of the CDR3: TGTGCCTGTGACTCCCTGGGGGATACCAAGGCGACGACAGGGGCACTCTTCTTT.

As regards this clone: The mismatch at residue 13 between this DNA's translation and the TCRdb protein of a much larger clone likely reflects a read error; the protein shown is translated from the DNA. The V call is TRDV2, the J call TRDJ3, with TRDD3 as a possible D gene (5 bases). The germline V gene encodes CDR1 GEAIGNYY and CDR2 EKD. The CDR3 is 16 residues long. CDR3 amino acids: CACDTGRSWDTRRMFF. CDR3 coding DNA: TGTGCCTGTGACACCGGGCGCTCCTGGGACACCCGACGGATGTTTTTC.

This clone was recorded many times. One base separates it from a far larger clone, so it is likely a read error. The genes are TRDV2 and TRDJ3; 8 nucleotides line up with TRDD3. CDR3 length: 22 amino acids. Germline loops: CDR1 GEAIGNYY, CDR2 EKD. The CDR3 DNA follows: TGTGCCTGTGACTCCGCACGTACTGGGGGCACCAAACCATCCTGGGGCACCCGACAGATGTTTTTC. Protein product: CACDSARTGGTKPSWGTRQMFF.

In regard to this clone: A far more abundant clone sits one base away, making this likely a read error. Different DNA sequences within this sample yield the same CDR3. The chain links TRDV2 to TRDJ3; 10 bases fit TRDD3. The CDR3 sequence is 17 residues long. Germline V gives CDR1 GEAIGNYY, CDR2 EKD. CDR3 nucleotide sequence: TGTGCCTGCGACAGGGGGATACGGTCCTGGGACACCCGACAGATGTTTTTC. This sequence encodes CACDRGIRSWDTRQMFF.

This clone was seen a few times. TCRdb attributes to this sequence the protein of a much larger clone, which differs from the DNA translation at residue 10; a read error is likely, and the protein displayed is translated from the DNA. The chain carries TRDV2 and TRDJ3; 9 bases match TRDD3. Per germline, CDR1 GEAIGNYY and CDR2 EKD. CDR3 length equals 17 residues. The CDR3 DNA is TGTGCCTGTGACACGGGGATACGCTCCTTGGACACCCGACAGATGTTTTTC. Its translation: CACDTGIRSLDTRQMFF.

This clone turned up a few times. Just one base apart from a much larger clone, this may be a read error. Other nucleotide sequences in the sample specify the same CDR3. V usage is TRDV1 and J usage is TRDJ2, with D possibly matching TRDD3 (5 bases). Trimming took off 0 bases at V and 1 base at J, with 9 bases between the two ends. The CDR3 contains 16 residues. Germline V lookup: CDR1 TSWWSYY, CDR2 QGS. The DNA of the CDR3 is TGTGCTCTTGGGGAACTTCTGGGTGATTTGACAGCACAACTCTTCTTT. Its protein is CALGELLGDLTAQLFF.

To note about this clone: The amino acid sequence in TCRdb belongs to a much larger clone and departs from this DNA's translation at residue 10, likely a sequencing read error; the sequence shown is translated from the DNA. V and J are TRDV2 and TRDJ3, with 11 bases fitting TRDD3. V shed 0 bases, J shed 2 bases, and the junction held 2 bases outside the gene matches. The length of the CDR3 is 18 residues. The germline gives CDR1 GEAIGNYY, CDR2 EKD. The CDR3 DNA follows: TGTGCCTGTGACACCTTCTGGGGGATACCCTGGGACACCCGACAGATGTTTTTC. Its protein is CACDTFWGIPWDTRQMFF.

This clone has only a few counts. The TCRdb protein comes from a much larger clone and disagrees with this DNA's translation at residue 9, likely due to a read error; the protein given here is derived from the DNA. V is TRDV2 and J is TRDJ3; D is possibly TRDD3 (5 bases). Trimming cost V 0 bases and J 0 bases, with 14 bases left between them. This CDR3 is 19 amino acids long. The germline V gene has CDR1 GEAIGNYY and CDR2 EKD. The CDR3 region is CACDTVLDTSSWDTRQMFF. Here the CDR3 DNA reads TGTGCCTGTGACACCGTACTGGACACCAGCTCCTGGGACACCCGACAGATGTTTTTC.

This clone was recorded at least ten times. Only one base separates this from a far larger clonotype, so it likely reflects a read error. The chain uses TRDV2 and TRDJ3, with a tentative D call TRDD3 (5 bases). Germline loops: CDR1 GEAIGNYY, CDR2 EKD. CDR3 length: 17 residues. CDR3 protein: CACDTLGSSLDTRQMFF. In DNA form, the CDR3 reads TGTGCCTGTGACACGCTGGGAAGCTCCTTGGACACCCGACAGATGTTTTTC.

With regard to this clone: This likely stems from a read error, as it lies one base from a far larger clone. The sample has other DNA sequences that encode this CDR3 too. The chain uses TRDV2 and TRDJ3, with TRDD3 identical over 9 bases. This CDR3 is built from 17 residues. The germline gives CDR1 GEAIGNYY, CDR2 EKD. CDR3 DNA sequence: TGTGCCTGTGACTACTGGGGGAGCTCCTGGGACACACGACAGATGTTTTTC. Its translation: CACDYWGSSWDTRQMFF.

Of note for this clone: A read error likely explains why the TCRdb protein, taken from a much larger clone, differs from this DNA's translation at residue 12; the protein shown is translated from the DNA. The CDR3 region has the DNA TGTGCCTGTGACGGCGGAGGATACTGGGACACCCTACAGATGTTTTTC. Translated, it gives CACDGGGYWDTLQMFF. V and J are TRDV2 and TRDJ3; D possibly corresponds to TRDD3 (6 bases). Germline-derived CDR1 and CDR2 are GEAIGNYY and EKD. The CDR3 runs to 16 residues.

Notes on this clone: TCRdb attributes to this sequence the protein of a much larger clone, which differs from the DNA translation at residue 4; a read error is likely, and the protein displayed is translated from the DNA. The gene calls are TRDV2 and TRDJ3; D remains unclear. V was clipped by 4 bases and J by 0 bases, with 9 bases between them. Germline V gives CDR1 GEAIGNYY, CDR2 EKD. The CDR3 loop spans 16 amino acids. The CDR3 is CACETGRSWDTRQMFF. For the CDR3, the DNA is TGTGCCTGTGAAACCGGGCGCTCCTGGGACACCCGACAGATGTTTTTC.

This clone was seen more than once but under ten times. The CDR3 here is CACDAWGLDSWDTRQMFF. The CDR3 DNA is TGTGCCTGTGACGCTTGGGGGCTCGACTCCTGGGACACCCGACAGATGTTTTTC. The rearrangement links TRDV2 to TRDJ3, with D possibly being TRDD3 (6 bases). V was shortened by 3 bases and J by 0 bases, with 14 bases between the two germline ends. The CDR3 sequence is 18 residues long. The germline V gene encodes CDR1 GEAIGNYY and CDR2 EKD.

Details on this clone: A single base is all that separates this from a far larger clone, so a read error is likely. The sample carries other DNA sequences with the same CDR3. The chain employs TRDV2 and TRDJ3, with TRDD3 identical over 10 bases. Per the germline V gene, CDR1 is GEAIGNYY and CDR2 is EKD. The CDR3 totals 18 residues. CDR3 residues: CACDTGGYSSWDTRQMFF. CDR3 nucleotides: TGTGCCTGTGACACTGGGGGATACAGCTCCTGGGACACACGACAGATGTTTTTC.

Only a few counts were recorded for this clone. The protein in TCRdb stems from a much larger clone and differs at residue 7 from this DNA's translation, likely a read error; here the protein is translated from the DNA. The chain recombines TRDV2 with TRDJ3; D perhaps matches TRDD3 (5 bases). V lost 3 bases and J lost 0, with 20 bases in between. The CDR3 is made up of 20 amino acids. Germline lookup yields CDR1 GEAIGNYY and CDR2 EKD. The CDR3 DNA reads as TGTGCCTGTGACCGACTGAGGGGACTCCTCAGCTCCTGGGACACCCGACAGATGTTTTTC. This sequence encodes CACDRLRGLLSSWDTRQMFF.

This clone was seen a handful of times. A read error may explain this, as a much larger clone is one base away. The gene calls are TRDV2 and TRDJ3; 7 bases match TRDD3. CDR3 length equals 19 residues. The V segment lost 0 bases and the J segment 0 bases; nucleotides outside the gene matches: 7. Per germline, CDR1 GEAIGNYY and CDR2 EKD. CDR3 in amino acids: CACDTGGGPFSWDTRQMFF. CDR3 nucleotides: TGTGCCTGTGACACCGGTGGGGGACCATTCTCCTGGGACACCCGACAGATGTTTTTC.

This clone has only a few counts. The protein held in TCRdb is that of a much larger clone and does not match this DNA's translation at residue 11, likely because of a read error; the protein shown is translated from the DNA. This chain joins TRDV2 and TRDJ2, with D tentatively TRDD3 (5 bases). Germline V CDR1 and CDR2: GEAIGNYY, EKD. CDR3 size: 14 residues. CDR3 in amino acids: CACDSGTLTARLFF. CDR3 DNA sequence: TGTGCCTGTGACTCGGGGACCCTGACAGCACGACTCTTCTTT.

In this sample, this clone turned up a few times. This may stem from a read error, because a much larger clone lies one nucleotide away. Other DNA sequences in the same sample also yield this CDR3. J is TRDJ2 and V is TRDV2, with 11 bases identical to TRDD3. Germline CDR1 GEAIGNYY, CDR2 EKD. CDR3 length: 17 residues. The CDR3 loop reads CACDTVGGYALTAQLFF. The CDR3 DNA follows: TGTGCCTGCGACACCGTTGGGGGATACGCTTTGACGGCACAACTCTTCTTT.

With respect to this clone: This likely stems from a read error, as it lies one base from a far larger clone. Distinct nucleotide sequences in the sample also encode this CDR3. CDR3 sequence reads: CACDPILLDTSSWDTRQMFF. The CDR3 DNA is TGTGCCTGTGACCCGATACTACTGGATACTAGCTCCTGGGACACACGACAGATGTTTTTC. The chain employs TRDV2 and TRDJ3; the D gene is possibly TRDD3 (6 bases). Germline V lookup: CDR1 GEAIGNYY, CDR2 EKD. The CDR3 is made up of 20 amino acids.

Details on this clone: Translating this DNA gives a protein that differs at residue 12 from the TCRdb one, which belongs to a much larger clone; a read error is likely, and the protein shown is this translation. Other DNA sequences in this sample translate to the same CDR3. This sequence joins TRDV2 and TRDJ3; TRDD3 matches at 7 bases. The germline CDR1 and CDR2 sequences are GEAIGNYY and EKD. The CDR3 is 17 residues long. For the CDR3, the DNA is TGTGCCTGTGACACTGGGGGACGGTCCTGGGACATCCGACAGATGTTTTTC. It yields the protein CACDTGGRSWDIRQMFF.

This clone is large within its sample. Additional DNA sequences in this sample encode the identical CDR3. This chain uses TRDV2 with TRDJ3; tentative D call: TRDD3 (6 bases). The length of the CDR3 is 18 residues. Trimming cost V 0 bases and J 5 bases, with 16 bases left between them. Germline V lookup: CDR1 GEAIGNYY, CDR2 EKD. The CDR3 loop reads CACDTLGPDPGDTRQMFF. Written as DNA, the CDR3 is TGTGCCTGTGACACCCTGGGGCCCGATCCTGGGGACACCCGACAGATGTTTTTC.

A note on this clone: TCRdb shows a much larger clone's protein in place of this DNA's translation, and the two differ at residue 10, likely through a read error; the protein shown is translated from the DNA. This chain uses TRDV2 with TRDJ2; D ambiguous. The CDR3 covers 17 residues. Trimming left V 0 bases short and J 4 bases short, with 17 bases between. Germline V gene data show CDR1 as GEAIGNYY and CDR2 as EKD. The CDR3 sequence is CACDTDPPAKGTAQLFF. Written as DNA, the CDR3 is TGTGCCTGTGACACCGATCCTCCCGCTAAGGGGACAGCACAACTCTTCTTT.

This clone was seen a few times. For this DNA, TCRdb reports the protein of a much larger clone, which diverges at residue 9, most likely from a read error; the protein presented here is translated directly from the DNA. This chain links TRDV3 with TRDJ1, with 10 bases fitting TRDD3. The CDR3 runs to 13 residues. Germline V CDR1 and CDR2: TVYSNPD, GDNSRS (reference sequence). CDR3: CALGDTYTNKLIF. The CDR3 nucleotides are TGTGCCTTGGGGGATACGTACACCAATAAACTCATCTTT. Together with reference TRDV3 and TRDJ1, the CDR3 gives the full variable domain: CDKVTQSSPDQTVASGSEVVLLCTYDTVYSNPDLFWYRIRPDYSFQFVFYGDNSRSEGADFTQGRFSVKHILTQKAFHLVISPVRTEDSATYYCALGDTYTNKLIFGKGTRVTVEP.

Concerning this clone: The protein in TCRdb stems from a much larger clone and differs at residue 5 from this DNA's translation, likely a read error; here the protein is translated from the DNA. This chain connects TRDV2 to TRDJ3; 9 bases are shared with TRDD3. The germline V gene has CDR1 GEAIGNYY and CDR2 EKD. The CDR3 extends over 18 amino acids. The J segment lost 0 bases and the V segment lost 3 bases, leaving 5 bases of the junction unmatched. Written as DNA, the CDR3 is TGTGCCTGTGACGCCGTGGGGGATAGCTCCTGGGACACCCGACAGATGTTTTTC. Protein sequence: CACDAVGDSSWDTRQMFF.

Details on this clone: TCRdb's protein for this DNA is that of a much larger clone and differs from the translation at residue 8, likely a read error; the protein shown is the DNA translation. The rearrangement links TRDV2 to TRDJ2, with unresolved D. Germline V gene sequence: CDR1 GEAIGNYY, CDR2 EKD. The CDR3 spans 18 residues. V was clipped by 3 bases and J by 4 bases, with 23 bases between them. This CDR3 is CACDPVLWELPRTAQLFF. CDR3 bases: TGTGCCTGTGACCCCGTACTGTGGGAGTTACCCCGGACAGCACAACTCTTCTTT.

This clone has only a few counts. TCRdb assigns this DNA the protein of a much larger clone, which departs from its translation at residue 4; this likely reflects a read error, and the protein shown comes from translating the DNA. This chain joins TRDV2 and TRDJ1; 8 bases map to TRDD3. CDR1 is GEAIGNYY and CDR2 is EKD in the germline V gene. The CDR3 runs 13 residues. J was trimmed by 2 bases and V by 5 bases; bases with no gene match: 3. The CDR3 nucleotides are TGTGCCTGTGTCTACTGGGGGACCGATAAACTCATCTTT. Protein product: CACVYWGTDKLIF.